Sequencing of this TCR beta chain was carried out in a study of shared T cell receptors in the human thymus. The CDR3 contains 15 residues. Germline CDR1 reads MDHEN; CDR2 reads SYDVKM. V lost 3 bases and J lost 0, with 11 bases in between. Clones were read by immunoSEQ multiplex PCR, and TCRdb kept only the in-frame ones, dropping some. The profile shows a few hundred thousand clones, approximately 95% of them singletons. The sequence was collected from a human donor. Sequencing used thymocytes. The rearrangement joins TRBV28 to TRBJ1-1; unclear D gene. In DNA, the CDR3 is TGTGCCAGCAGTTTTAGGCAAACCATGAACACTGAAGCTTTCTTT. It is translated as CASSFRQTMNTEAFF. The variable domain in full, completed from reference TRBV28 and TRBJ1-1, reads DVKVTQSSRYLVKRTGEKVFLECVQDMDHENMFWYRQDPGLGLRLIYFSYDVKMKEKGDIPEGYSVSREKKERFSLILESASTNQTSMYLCASSFRQTMNTEAFFGQGTRLTVV.